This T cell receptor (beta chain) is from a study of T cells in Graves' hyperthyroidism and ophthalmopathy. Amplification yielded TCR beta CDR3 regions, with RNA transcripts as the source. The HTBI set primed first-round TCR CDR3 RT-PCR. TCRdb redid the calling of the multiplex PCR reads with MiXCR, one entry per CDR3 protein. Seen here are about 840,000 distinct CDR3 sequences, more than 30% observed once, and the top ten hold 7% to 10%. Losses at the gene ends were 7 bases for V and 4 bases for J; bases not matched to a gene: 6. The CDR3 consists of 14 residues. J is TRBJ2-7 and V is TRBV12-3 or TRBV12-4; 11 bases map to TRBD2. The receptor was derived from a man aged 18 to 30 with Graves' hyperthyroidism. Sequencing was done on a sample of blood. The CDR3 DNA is TGTGCCAGCACCCCGGGGACTAGCGGATACGAGCAGTACTTC. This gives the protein CASTPGTSGYEQYF.